The rows below give T cell receptor beta chains drawn from one sample of a study of blood T cells in healthy people across ages. MiXCR was run by TCRdb on the 5' RACE reads, yielding one entry per CDR3 protein. Among some 710,000 distinct CDR3 sequences listed, about half were seen once. The sample was blood. The receptors were sampled from an elderly man in good health. Each CDR3 is given with its conserved first and last residue. A D gene is named only where the DNA matches it firmly. Clone size is given for some rows only: seen once, a few or many times, or a class if the clone is expanded.

abundance: once; v_gene: TRBV7-2; j_gene: TRBJ2-7; d_gene: TRBD2; CDR3nt: TGTGCCAGCAGCTTAATGGGACTAGCGGGATACAATGAGCAGTACTTC; CDR3aa: CASSLMGLAGYNEQYF
abundance: .; v_gene: TRBV3-1; j_gene: TRBJ1-4; d_gene: .; CDR3nt: TGTGCCAGCAGCCAACTACAGGGAACGACTGCAACTAATGAAAAACTGTTTTTT; CDR3aa: CASSQLQGTTATNEKLFF
abundance: .; v_gene: TRBV25-1; j_gene: TRBJ2-7; d_gene: .; CDR3nt: TGTGCCAGCAGTTCCGCGGGACGAAGAATCGAGCAGTACTTC; CDR3aa: CASSSAGRRIEQYF
abundance: .; v_gene: TRBV20-1; j_gene: TRBJ2-7; d_gene: TRBD2; CDR3nt: TGCAGTGCTCCCCTAGCGGGAGAGTATAACGAGCAGTACTTC; CDR3aa: CSAPLAGEYNEQYF
abundance: .; v_gene: TRBV5-1; j_gene: TRBJ2-3; d_gene: TRBD1; CDR3nt: TGCGCCAGCAGCTTGGCGACAGGGGGAAGCACAGATACGCAGTATTTT; CDR3aa: CASSLATGGSTDTQYF
abundance: .; v_gene: TRBV25-1; j_gene: TRBJ2-2; d_gene: TRBD1; CDR3nt: TGTGCCAGCAGTTCCAGGACAGGGGGCGGAACCGGGGAGCTGTTTTTT; CDR3aa: CASSSRTGGGTGELFF
abundance: .; v_gene: TRBV29-1; j_gene: TRBJ2-7; d_gene: TRBD2; CDR3nt: TGCAGCGTGAGGAGCGGGGGGGCAGGCGAGCAGTACTTC; CDR3aa: CSVRSGGAGEQYF
abundance: few; v_gene: TRBV5-1; j_gene: TRBJ2-5; d_gene: TRBD2; CDR3nt: TGCGCCAGCAGCTTTTCGAGCGGGGGAGTAGAGACCCAGTACTTC; CDR3aa: CASSFSSGGVETQYF
abundance: few; v_gene: TRBV7-2; j_gene: TRBJ2-1; d_gene: TRBD2; CDR3nt: TGTGCCAGCAGGTCGCCGGGACTAGCGGGTGAGCAGTTCTTC; CDR3aa: CASRSPGLAGEQFF
abundance: many; v_gene: TRBV11-3; j_gene: TRBJ2-1; d_gene: .; CDR3nt: TGTGCCAGCAGCTTAGGTCTGGGGGGGCAGTTCTTC; CDR3aa: CASSLGLGGQFF
abundance: .; v_gene: TRBV5-1; j_gene: TRBJ2-3; d_gene: .; CDR3nt: TGCGCCAGCAGCTTGGAAACGGGCCCAGATACGCAGTATTTT; CDR3aa: CASSLETGPDTQYF
abundance: few; v_gene: TRBV9; j_gene: TRBJ2-5; d_gene: .; CDR3nt: TGTGCCAGCAGCCCCCGACGGTACCAAGAGACCCAGTACTTC; CDR3aa: CASSPRRYQETQYF
abundance: .; v_gene: TRBV7-9; j_gene: TRBJ2-1; d_gene: TRBD2; CDR3nt: TGTGCCAGCAATCCAACACTAGCGGGAGGGGGCAATGAGCAGTTCTTC; CDR3aa: CASNPTLAGGGNEQFF
abundance: .; v_gene: TRBV20-1; j_gene: TRBJ1-2; d_gene: .; CDR3nt: TGCAGTGCTAGAGAGGACGGATCCTATGGCTACACCTTC; CDR3aa: CSAREDGSYGYTF
abundance: .; v_gene: TRBV2; j_gene: TRBJ2-7; d_gene: .; CDR3nt: TGTGCCAGCAGGGGGGACGTCTACGAGCAGTACTTC; CDR3aa: CASRGDVYEQYF
abundance: few; v_gene: TRBV29-1; j_gene: TRBJ2-7; d_gene: .; CDR3nt: TGCAGCATCGTGCCAGGGATTGGTCTTTACGAGCAGTACTTC; CDR3aa: CSIVPGIGLYEQYF
abundance: many; v_gene: TRBV5-1; j_gene: TRBJ1-4; d_gene: TRBD1; CDR3nt: TGCGCCAGCAGCTTGGGGACAGGGCAGAGAGAAAAACTGTTTTTT; CDR3aa: CASSLGTGQREKLFF
abundance: many; v_gene: TRBV7-8; j_gene: TRBJ2-5; d_gene: TRBD2; CDR3nt: TGTGCCAGCAGCTTAGGACTAGCGGGAGGGGGAGAGACCCAGTACTTC; CDR3aa: CASSLGLAGGGETQYF
abundance: .; v_gene: TRBV6-5; j_gene: TRBJ2-7; d_gene: TRBD2; CDR3nt: TGTGCCAGCAGTTACGGTCTCCCGGGGAGGGGTGAGCAGTACTTC; CDR3aa: CASSYGLPGRGEQYF
abundance: .; v_gene: TRBV7-6; j_gene: TRBJ2-4; d_gene: .; CDR3nt: TGTGCCAGCAGCTTATCAGGTTCGGGCGTTCAGTACTTC; CDR3aa: CASSLSGSGVQYF
abundance: .; v_gene: TRBV7-9; j_gene: TRBJ1-2; d_gene: TRBD1; CDR3nt: TGTGCCAGCAGCTTAGGGACAGGGACTCTTGGCTACACCTTC; CDR3aa: CASSLGTGTLGYTF
abundance: many; v_gene: TRBV20-1; j_gene: TRBJ2-1; d_gene: TRBD2; CDR3nt: TGCAGTGCTAGTGGGACTAGCGTTCGTCGTGGGTACAATGAGCAGTTCTTC; CDR3aa: CSASGTSVRRGYNEQFF
abundance: .; v_gene: TRBV11-1; j_gene: TRBJ2-3; d_gene: .; CDR3nt: TGTGCCAGCCAAAGGGGGTCGGCAGATACGCAGTATTTT; CDR3aa: CASQRGSADTQYF
abundance: .; v_gene: TRBV5-1; j_gene: TRBJ2-1; d_gene: TRBD2; CDR3nt: TGCGCCAGCAGCTTGGATCAGCGGGACGCTATGGATGAGCAGTTCTTC; CDR3aa: CASSLDQRDAMDEQFF
abundance: .; v_gene: TRBV12-3/TRBV12-4; j_gene: TRBJ2-1; d_gene: TRBD1; CDR3nt: TGTGCCAGCAGGAGAGCCGGGACAGGCTACGAGCAGTTCTTC; CDR3aa: CASRRAGTGYEQFF
abundance: .; v_gene: TRBV2; j_gene: TRBJ2-1; d_gene: .; CDR3nt: TGTGTCAGCAAGGGACGAGGGACGTTAGATGAGCAGTTCTTC; CDR3aa: CVSKGRGTLDEQFF
abundance: many; v_gene: TRBV7-2; j_gene: TRBJ2-3; d_gene: .; CDR3nt: TGTGCCTCGGAGGGACTAGATACGCAGTATTTT; CDR3aa: CASEGLDTQYF
abundance: .; v_gene: TRBV4-1; j_gene: TRBJ2-2; d_gene: .; CDR3nt: TGCGCCAGCAGCCAAGAACCCGGAGTGAACACCGGGGAGCTGTTTTTT; CDR3aa: CASSQEPGVNTGELFF
abundance: .; v_gene: TRBV15; j_gene: TRBJ2-5; d_gene: .; CDR3nt: TGTGCCACCAGCAGGAGGGGAGAGACCCAGTACTTC; CDR3aa: CATSRRGETQYF
abundance: .; v_gene: TRBV4-3; j_gene: TRBJ1-6; d_gene: .; CDR3nt: TGCGCCAGCAGCCAGGACGGGGAAAATTCACCCCTCCACTTT; CDR3aa: CASSQDGENSPLHF
abundance: .; v_gene: TRBV20-1; j_gene: TRBJ2-7; d_gene: TRBD2; CDR3nt: TGCAGTGCTAGAGTGGTGGGAGCGGGAGGGGGGTACGAGCAGTACTTC; CDR3aa: CSARVVGAGGGYEQYF